These T cell receptor beta chains were read from a single sample in a study of T cells in Graves' hyperthyroidism and ophthalmopathy. Each CDR3 protein gets one entry after TCRdb re-called the multiplex PCR reads with MiXCR. Of fewer than 650,000 distinct CDR3 sequences in the sample, 35% to 50% were seen once. Sequenced sample: peripheral blood or thyroid tissue (not recorded which). The receptor source for this set is an adult woman with Graves' disease, either hyperthyroidism or ophthalmopathy (not recorded which). The CDR3 runs from the conserved cysteine through the conserved F or W. D genes are given only for firm matches. Where a row states a size, it is once, few, many or the class of an expanded clone; other rows omit it.

D gene	clone size	V gene	J gene	CDR3 length	CDR3 protein	CDR3 DNA
NA	many	TRBV20-1	TRBJ1-2	12	CSASAGHGNSTF	TGCAGTGCTAGCGCGGGACATGGAAACTCCACCTTC
NA	many	TRBV29-1	TRBJ2-7	13	CSVAGLSTYEQYF	TGCAGCGTTGCGGGACTGTCAACCTACGAGCAGTACTTC
TRBD2	many	TRBV20-1	TRBJ2-5	20	CSAILTRTSGRASVGETQYF	TGCAGTGCTATACTGACAAGGACTAGCGGGAGGGCCAGTGTAGGGGAGACCCAGTACTTC
NA	NA	TRBV10-3	TRBJ1-5	15	CAISESAGMDQPQHF	TGTGCCATCAGTGAGTCCGCGGGTATGGATCAGCCCCAGCATTTT
NA	NA	TRBV10-3	TRBJ1-3	15	CASREGSGLGNTIYF	TGTGCCAGCAGAGAAGGGTCGGGTTTGGGAAACACCATATATTTT
NA	many	TRBV2	TRBJ1-3	15	CASSEALSSGNTIYF	TGTGCCAGCAGTGAAGCGCTATCGAGCGGAAACACCATATATTTT
NA	many	TRBV5-1	TRBJ1-2	13	CASRLDRKDGYTF	TGCGCCAGCAGGCTGGACAGAAAAGATGGCTACACCTTC
NA	NA	TRBV29-1	TRBJ2-7	14	CSVTHGGTVYEQYF	TGCAGCGTTACCCACGGGGGAACAGTGTACGAGCAGTACTTC
TRBD1	many	TRBV5-1	TRBJ1-4	15	CASSKDRAINEKLFF	TGCGCCAGCAGCAAGGACAGGGCCATTAATGAAAAACTGTTTTTT
NA	NA	TRBV20-1	TRBJ2-7	12	CSVPRGPYEQYF	TGCAGCGTCCCTCGGGGGCCCTACGAGCAGTACTTC
TRBD1	NA	TRBV12-3/TRBV12-4	TRBJ2-2	17	CASSLAPGQGATGELFF	TGTGCCAGCAGTTTAGCCCCGGGACAGGGGGCTACCGGGGAGCTGTTTTTT
TRBD1	many	TRBV9	TRBJ2-2	18	CASSPKSGTGSDTGELFF	TGTGCCAGCAGCCCCAAGTCCGGGACAGGGAGCGACACCGGGGAGCTGTTTTTT
TRBD1	few	TRBV10-3	TRBJ1-6	15	CAISDTGQGRAPLHF	TGTGCCATCAGTGATACAGGACAGGGGAGGGCACCCCTCCACTTT
TRBD2	few	TRBV20-1	TRBJ2-2	17	CSARGGPSGSLAGELFF	TGCAGTGCTAGAGGGGGGCCTAGCGGGAGTTTAGCCGGGGAGCTGTTTTTT
TRBD1	NA	TRBV15	TRBJ2-5	14	CATSNGQGRETQYF	TGTGCCACCAGCAACGGACAGGGGAGAGAGACCCAGTACTTC
NA	many	TRBV20-1	TRBJ2-3	14	CSAQDGRRTDTQYF	TGCAGTGCCCAGGACGGGCGACGCACAGATACGCAGTATTTT
TRBD1	many	TRBV7-3	TRBJ2-5	14	CASSLTRGQETQYF	TGTGCCAGCAGCTTAACCAGGGGGCAAGAGACCCAGTACTTC
TRBD2	NA	TRBV7-8	TRBJ2-5	15	CASSPLLAGKETQYF	TGTGCCAGCAGCCCACTCCTAGCGGGCAAAGAGACCCAGTACTTC
NA	many	TRBV12-3/TRBV12-4	TRBJ1-1	14	CASSHRELNTEAFF	TGTGCCAGCAGTCACAGGGAGCTTAACACTGAAGCTTTCTTT
NA	many	TRBV6-2/TRBV6-3	TRBJ1-3	12	CASSYDGNTIYF	TGTGCCAGCAGTTACGATGGAAACACCATATATTTT
TRBD2	NA	TRBV29-1	TRBJ2-7	13	CSVQGLAGEEQYF	TGCAGCGTTCAGGGACTAGCGGGAGAAGAGCAGTACTTC